Below, 8 T cell receptor beta chains from the same sample are listed, as sequenced in a study of blood T cell repertoires in COVID-19. Clones were sequenced by immunoSEQ multiplex PCR, and TCRdb holds only the in-frame ones, with some missing. This table holds about 160,000 clones, about 86% found once. The source material was peripheral blood. These receptors were taken from a man over 45 with active or convalescent COVID-19.

This clone was seen just once. The V call is TRBV2, the J call TRBJ2-7; 7 nucleotides match TRBD2. The V segment lost 5 bases and the J segment 2 bases; nucleotides outside the gene matches: 3. The CDR3 sequence is 13 residues long. Germline loops: CDR1 SNHLY, CDR2 FYNNEI. CDR3 in amino acids: CASSRLATYEQYF. For the CDR3, the DNA is TGTGCCAGCAGTCGACTAGCCACCTACGAGCAGTACTTC.

The V gene is TRBV19, the J gene TRBJ1-2; 7 bases are shared with TRBD1. J gave up 4 bases and V 5 bases, and 7 bases lay outside the gene matches. The CDR3 consists of 14 residues. Germline-derived CDR1 and CDR2 are LNHDA and SQIVND (reference sequence). The CDR3 sequence: CASSPRDRLYGYTF. The CDR3 nucleotides read TGTGCCAGTAGTCCACGGGACAGACTCTATGGCTACACCTTC.

V and J are TRBV9 and TRBJ2-5; maybe TRBD2 (6 bases). The CDR3 is made up of 13 amino acids. Trimming cost V 3 bases and J 5 bases, with 11 bases left between them. Germline V gene sequence: CDR1 SGDLS, CDR2 YYNGEE. The CDR3 nucleotides are TGTGCCAGCAGCGCCGGGGGATCGGAGACCCAGTACTTC. It yields the protein CASSAGGSETQYF.

The chain has TRBV27 and TRBJ1-4, with 7 bases that match TRBD1. This CDR3 has 14 residues. Per germline, CDR1 MNHEY and CDR2 SMNVEV (reference sequence). Germline trimming cut 5 bases from V and 4 bases from J; bases unmatched to any gene: 4. This CDR3 is CASSPRDSNEKLFF. The CDR3, as DNA: TGTGCCAGCAGTCCCCGGGACAGTAATGAAAAACTGTTTTTT.

CDR3 DNA sequence: TGTGCCAGCAGTTTAGGTACTGCCTACAATGAGCAGTTCTTC. Translated, it gives CASSLGTAYNEQFF. The rearrangement links TRBV27 to TRBJ2-1; D is unclear. This CDR3 spans 14 amino acids. Germline V gene lookup returns CDR1 MNHEY and CDR2 SMNVEV (reference sequence). V was trimmed by 2 bases and J by 2 bases, leaving 7 bases between them.

The gene calls are TRBV19 and TRBJ2-1; D ambiguous. Germline V gene lookup returns CDR1 LNHDA and CDR2 SQIVND (reference sequence). This CDR3 is built from 12 residues. Trimming shortened V by 6 bases and J by 6 bases, and 9 bases separated the two germline ends. CDR3 DNA sequence: TGTGCCAGTAGGAGTTCCCCCAATGAGCAGTTCTTC. This encodes CASRSSPNEQFF. Combining the CDR3 with reference TRBV19 and TRBJ2-1 gives the whole variable domain DGGITQSPKYLFRKEGQNVTLSCEQNLNHDAMYWYRQDPGQGLRLIYYSQIVNDFQKGDIAEGYSVSREKKESFPLTVTSAQKNPTAFYLCASRSSPNEQFFGPGTRLTVL.

The chain is built from TRBV3-1 (or the pseudogene TRBV3-2) and TRBJ2-2; D might be TRBD1 (5 bases). This CDR3 has 17 residues. CDR1 and CDR2 from the germline V gene are LGHDT and YNNKEL (reference sequence). V dropped 0 bases and J dropped 6 bases, with 17 bases sitting between them. DNA for the CDR3: TGTGCCAGCAGCCAAGATTGGGGCAGGCTCTGGGCCGGGGAGCTGTTTTTT. Its protein product is CASSQDWGRLWAGELFF.

The chain employs TRBV2 and TRBJ2-3; 11 bases map to TRBD2. Germline V gene lookup returns CDR1 SNHLY and CDR2 FYNNEI. V was pared by 9 bases and J by 5 bases, with 7 bases of the junction left unmatched. The CDR3 length is 14 residues. The CDR3 DNA reads TGTGCCAGTAGCTTCGGACTAGCGGGAGATACGCAGTATTTT. The encoded protein is CASSFGLAGDTQYF.